A selection of T cell receptor beta chains follows, all from one sample in a study of CD8 T cells in ankylosing spondylitis. TCRdb reprocessed the 5' RACE reads with MiXCR, giving one entry per CDR3 protein. The sample includes around 770,000 distinct CDR3 sequences, around 17% of them seen just once. Sequencing was carried out using blood, either unsorted or a sorted T cell fraction (not recorded which). These receptors were obtained from a male donor with ankylosing spondylitis. Each CDR3 is given with its conserved first and last residue. A D gene is named only where the DNA matches it firmly. Where a row states a size, it is once, few, many or the class of an expanded clone; other rows omit it.

D gene: TRBD1; J gene: TRBJ2-5; clone size: few; V gene: TRBV12-3/TRBV12-4; CDR3 DNA: TGTGCCAGCAATTTTGGGGGACAGCAAGAGACCCAGTACTTC; CDR3 protein: CASNFGGQQETQYF
D gene: .; J gene: TRBJ1-6; clone size: many; V gene: TRBV7-2; CDR3 DNA: TGTGCCAGCAGCCTGTACAGGGATCCGAATTCACCCCTCCACTTT; CDR3 protein: CASSLYRDPNSPLHF
D gene: TRBD2; J gene: TRBJ2-2; clone size: once; V gene: TRBV5-6; CDR3 DNA: TGTGCCAGCAGATGGGGGAGGGACACCGGGGAGCTGTTTTTT; CDR3 protein: CASRWGRDTGELFF
D gene: .; J gene: TRBJ2-3; clone size: once; V gene: TRBV20-1; CDR3 DNA: TGCAGTGCTAGAGAGGCTATGACAGATACGCCGTATTTT; CDR3 protein: CSAREAMTDTPYF
D gene: TRBD2; J gene: TRBJ2-1; clone size: few; V gene: TRBV29-1; CDR3 DNA: TGCAGCGTTGATGTCAGGACTAGCGGTCGCTCCTACAATGAGCAGTTCTTC; CDR3 protein: CSVDVRTSGRSYNEQFF
D gene: .; J gene: TRBJ1-5; clone size: .; V gene: TRBV3-1; CDR3 DNA: TGTGCCAGCAGCCAGCATAACGGCAGGGCCTATAGCAATCAGCCCCAGCATTTT; CDR3 protein: CASSQHNGRAYSNQPQHF
D gene: .; J gene: TRBJ2-7; clone size: .; V gene: TRBV29-1; CDR3 DNA: TGCAGCGTTGAAGATGGGGGCTCAAACAGCGGCGAGCAGTACTTC; CDR3 protein: CSVEDGGSNSGEQYF
D gene: .; J gene: TRBJ2-1; clone size: few; V gene: TRBV28; CDR3 DNA: TGTGCCAGCAGTTTATTCGCTAGCCGGGGAATGAAGGGGAATGAGCAGTTCTTC; CDR3 protein: CASSLFASRGMKGNEQFF
D gene: .; J gene: TRBJ1-5; clone size: .; V gene: TRBV20-1; CDR3 DNA: TGCAGTGCTAGAGATCGGACAGTTAGCAATCAGCCCCAGCATTTT; CDR3 protein: CSARDRTVSNQPQHF
D gene: .; J gene: TRBJ2-7; clone size: few; V gene: TRBV7-8; CDR3 DNA: TGTGCCAGCAGCTTAGCGTTTGCCAGGGCCAGCTCCTACGAGCAGTACTTC; CDR3 protein: CASSLAFARASSYEQYF
D gene: .; J gene: TRBJ2-2; clone size: .; V gene: TRBV15; CDR3 DNA: TGTGCCACCAGCAGAGATCCGGGACTTAACACCGGGGAGCTGTTTTTT; CDR3 protein: CATSRDPGLNTGELFF
D gene: .; J gene: TRBJ2-5; clone size: few; V gene: TRBV2; CDR3 DNA: TGTGCCAGCACGCAGTATGGGGAGACCCAGTACTTC; CDR3 protein: CASTQYGETQYF
D gene: .; J gene: TRBJ1-1; clone size: .; V gene: TRBV15; CDR3 DNA: TGTGCCACCAGCAGCCCGGAGAACACTGAAGCTTTCTTT; CDR3 protein: CATSSPENTEAFF
D gene: .; J gene: TRBJ1-2; clone size: .; V gene: TRBV12-3/TRBV12-4; CDR3 DNA: TGTGCCAGCAGTTTATTGGGCCAGGGAGCTAACTATGGCTACACCTTC; CDR3 protein: CASSLLGQGANYGYTF
D gene: .; J gene: TRBJ1-3; clone size: few; V gene: TRBV10-3; CDR3 DNA: TGTGCCATCAGTGAGTCGGGGAACGCGGGAAACACCATATATTTT; CDR3 protein: CAISESGNAGNTIYF
D gene: .; J gene: TRBJ2-7; clone size: few; V gene: TRBV19; CDR3 DNA: TGTGCCAGTAGTATGGGAGGTGGGGCCTACGAGCAGTACTTC; CDR3 protein: CASSMGGGAYEQYF
D gene: .; J gene: TRBJ1-6; clone size: .; V gene: TRBV12-3/TRBV12-4; CDR3 DNA: TGTGCCAGCAGTTTCTATTCCCGGCCGGGTTATTCACCCCTCCACTTT; CDR3 protein: CASSFYSRPGYSPLHF
D gene: .; J gene: TRBJ1-2; clone size: .; V gene: TRBV5-1; CDR3 DNA: TGCGCCAGCAGCTTGGCTCCCAGGGTAGACTATGGCTACACCTTC; CDR3 protein: CASSLAPRVDYGYTF
D gene: .; J gene: TRBJ2-2; clone size: .; V gene: TRBV7-9; CDR3 DNA: TGTGCCAGCAGCTTATTAGCTAGCCGGGAGCTGTTTTTT; CDR3 protein: CASSLLASRELFF
D gene: .; J gene: TRBJ2-7; clone size: few; V gene: TRBV28; CDR3 DNA: TGTGCCAGCAGTACCCACGGGGCAAGCTCCTACGAGCAGTACTTC; CDR3 protein: CASSTHGASSYEQYF
D gene: TRBD2; J gene: TRBJ2-1; clone size: few; V gene: TRBV20-1; CDR3 DNA: TGCAGTGCTCTCTTTGGCAGCGGGAGGACCCCGGGTGAGCAGTTCTTC; CDR3 protein: CSALFGSGRTPGEQFF
D gene: .; J gene: TRBJ2-1; clone size: few; V gene: TRBV6-4; CDR3 DNA: TGTGCCAGCAGTCGTGTTGGCGGGGGCAACTACAATGAGCAGTTCTTC; CDR3 protein: CASSRVGGGNYNEQFF
D gene: TRBD2; J gene: TRBJ2-1; clone size: few; V gene: TRBV4-1; CDR3 DNA: TGCGCCAGCAGCCAAGGGGCTAGCGGGGCCTACAATGAGCAGTTCTTC; CDR3 protein: CASSQGASGAYNEQFF
D gene: .; J gene: TRBJ2-7; clone size: many; V gene: TRBV29-1; CDR3 DNA: TGCAGCGTTGGGTCGGATTCCTACGAGCAGTACTTC; CDR3 protein: CSVGSDSYEQYF
D gene: .; J gene: TRBJ1-1; clone size: .; V gene: TRBV12-3/TRBV12-4; CDR3 DNA: TGTGCCAGCAGTTTACTGGCACCGAACACTGAAGCTTTCTTT; CDR3 protein: CASSLLAPNTEAFF
D gene: .; J gene: TRBJ2-5; clone size: .; V gene: TRBV29-1; CDR3 DNA: TGCAGCGCTCCTGCCCGCGCCGGGGGCATACAAGAGACCCAGTACTTC; CDR3 protein: CSAPARAGGIQETQYF
D gene: TRBD2; J gene: TRBJ2-3; clone size: .; V gene: TRBV29-1; CDR3 DNA: TGCAGCGTTGAAGACCCCGGCGGGGGGATTAGCACAGATACGCAGTATTTT; CDR3 protein: CSVEDPGGGISTDTQYF
D gene: TRBD1; J gene: TRBJ1-2; clone size: .; V gene: TRBV27; CDR3 DNA: TGTGCCAGCAGCCCCGGGACAGGCCTCTATGGCTACACCTTC; CDR3 protein: CASSPGTGLYGYTF
D gene: TRBD2; J gene: TRBJ2-7; clone size: many; V gene: TRBV20-1; CDR3 DNA: TGCAGTGCTAGGAAGACTAGCGGGTCGAGCGAGCAGTACTTC; CDR3 protein: CSARKTSGSSEQYF
D gene: .; J gene: TRBJ2-3; clone size: once; V gene: TRBV5-5; CDR3 DNA: TGTGCCAGCAGCTCCCTAGCAGCCGCTACGCAGTATTTT; CDR3 protein: CASSSLAAATQYF
D gene: TRBD2; J gene: TRBJ2-1; clone size: .; V gene: TRBV3-1; CDR3 DNA: TGTGCCAGCAGCCAAGCGTTTGTTGCGGGAGGGCCGAATGAGCAGTTCTTC; CDR3 protein: CASSQAFVAGGPNEQFF
D gene: .; J gene: TRBJ2-1; clone size: few; V gene: TRBV24-1; CDR3 DNA: TGTGCCACCAGTGATTGGGGGTACAATGAGCAGTTCTTC; CDR3 protein: CATSDWGYNEQFF
D gene: .; J gene: TRBJ2-7; clone size: .; V gene: TRBV28; CDR3 DNA: TGTGCCAGCAGCGCGACAGGTCTCGAGCAGTACTTC; CDR3 protein: CASSATGLEQYF
D gene: TRBD1; J gene: TRBJ2-1; clone size: .; V gene: TRBV19; CDR3 DNA: TGTGCCAGTACCACAACAGGGGGCGCGTACAATGAGCAGTTCTTC; CDR3 protein: CASTTTGGAYNEQFF
D gene: TRBD1; J gene: TRBJ2-5; clone size: few; V gene: TRBV9; CDR3 DNA: TGTGCCAGCAGCGCCGGGACAGGTCTTCAAGAGACCCAGTACTTC; CDR3 protein: CASSAGTGLQETQYF
D gene: .; J gene: TRBJ1-1; clone size: .; V gene: TRBV5-1; CDR3 DNA: TGCGCCAGCAGCTTCGACCGAAGAGGGAACACTGAAGCTTTCTTT; CDR3 protein: CASSFDRRGNTEAFF
D gene: TRBD2; J gene: TRBJ2-1; clone size: .; V gene: TRBV29-1; CDR3 DNA: TGCAGCGTTGTCGGAGTAGCGGGAGCCCAATTGTACAATGAGCAGTTCTTC; CDR3 protein: CSVVGVAGAQLYNEQFF
D gene: .; J gene: TRBJ1-1; clone size: .; V gene: TRBV4-1; CDR3 DNA: TGCGCCAGCAGCCAAGGGCCAGGGCGGACTGAAGCTTTCTTT; CDR3 protein: CASSQGPGRTEAFF
D gene: .; J gene: TRBJ2-3; clone size: .; V gene: TRBV15; CDR3 DNA: TGTGCCACCAGCAACCAACCGGGACTGAGCACAGATACGCAGTATTTT; CDR3 protein: CATSNQPGLSTDTQYF
D gene: .; J gene: TRBJ1-2; clone size: .; V gene: TRBV12-3/TRBV12-4; CDR3 DNA: TGTGCCAGCAGTTTCTCCAGGGGAGGACGAGGCTACACCTTC; CDR3 protein: CASSFSRGGRGYTF
D gene: .; J gene: TRBJ2-3; clone size: few; V gene: TRBV20-1; CDR3 DNA: TGCAGTGCTATCACCCCCAGTCTAGTGGCCTCCACAGATACGCAGTATTTT; CDR3 protein: CSAITPSLVASTDTQYF
D gene: .; J gene: TRBJ2-7; clone size: .; V gene: TRBV12-3/TRBV12-4; CDR3 DNA: TGTGCCAGCAGTTTGTGGGGGGCTGACGAGCAGTACTTC; CDR3 protein: CASSLWGADEQYF
D gene: TRBD1; J gene: TRBJ2-2; clone size: .; V gene: TRBV29-1; CDR3 DNA: TGCAGCGTTGAGAGAACAGGGGTCCCCGGGGAGCTGTTTTTT; CDR3 protein: CSVERTGVPGELFF
D gene: .; J gene: TRBJ1-5; clone size: .; V gene: TRBV5-5; CDR3 DNA: TGTGCCAGCAGCGTGGTAGGGGTTCAGCCCCAGCATTTT; CDR3 protein: CASSVVGVQPQHF
D gene: .; J gene: TRBJ2-1; clone size: .; V gene: TRBV4-3; CDR3 DNA: TGCGCCAGCACCCAGCGCCACCCACCATACAATGAGCAGTTCTTC; CDR3 protein: CASTQRHPPYNEQFF
D gene: .; J gene: TRBJ1-2; clone size: .; V gene: TRBV5-5; CDR3 DNA: TGTGCCAGCACCGTTGAAGTGGGGACAAAGACTTATGGCTACACCTTC; CDR3 protein: CASTVEVGTKTYGYTF
D gene: .; J gene: TRBJ2-2; clone size: .; V gene: TRBV13; CDR3 DNA: TGTGCCAGCAGACCAGGACCAAACACCGGGGAGCTGTTTTTT; CDR3 protein: CASRPGPNTGELFF
D gene: TRBD1; J gene: TRBJ1-2; clone size: .; V gene: TRBV11-1; CDR3 DNA: TGTGCCAGCAGTTCGATCTACGGGACAGACGACGTCCGCCCCTATGGCTACACCTTC; CDR3 protein: CASSSIYGTDDVRPYGYTF
D gene: TRBD2; J gene: TRBJ2-3; clone size: few; V gene: TRBV11-2; CDR3 DNA: TGTGCCAGCAAAACTAGCGGGGGGACAGATACGCAGTATTTT; CDR3 protein: CASKTSGGTDTQYF
D gene: TRBD1; J gene: TRBJ2-1; clone size: many; V gene: TRBV27; CDR3 DNA: TGTGCCAGCAGCCCCGGGACAGGGTCCTACAATGAGCAGTTCTTC; CDR3 protein: CASSPGTGSYNEQFF
D gene: .; J gene: TRBJ2-7; clone size: few; V gene: TRBV5-5; CDR3 DNA: TGTGCCAGCAGCCCCCGACGGGACTTGAAATTGTCGGAGCAGTACTTC; CDR3 protein: CASSPRRDLKLSEQYF
D gene: TRBD2; J gene: TRBJ2-1; clone size: few; V gene: TRBV9; CDR3 DNA: TGTGCCAGCAGCTACGGACTAGCGGGGGGGCCGCAGTTCTTC; CDR3 protein: CASSYGLAGGPQFF
D gene: .; J gene: TRBJ2-1; clone size: .; V gene: TRBV27; CDR3 DNA: TGTGCCAGCAGTCTAGCGTTGGGTGAGCAGTTCTTC; CDR3 protein: CASSLALGEQFF
D gene: .; J gene: TRBJ2-1; clone size: .; V gene: TRBV29-1; CDR3 DNA: TGCAGCGTTGAAGGTTACGGTGAGCAGTTCTTC; CDR3 protein: CSVEGYGEQFF
D gene: TRBD1; J gene: TRBJ2-3; clone size: .; V gene: TRBV2; CDR3 DNA: TGTGCCAGCAGTGAGCCGCGACAGGGGACCACAGATACGCAGTATTTT; CDR3 protein: CASSEPRQGTTDTQYF
D gene: .; J gene: TRBJ2-7; clone size: .; V gene: TRBV20-1; CDR3 DNA: TGCAGTGCTAGGGAAGAGGGAATCTACGAGCAGTACTTC; CDR3 protein: CSAREEGIYEQYF